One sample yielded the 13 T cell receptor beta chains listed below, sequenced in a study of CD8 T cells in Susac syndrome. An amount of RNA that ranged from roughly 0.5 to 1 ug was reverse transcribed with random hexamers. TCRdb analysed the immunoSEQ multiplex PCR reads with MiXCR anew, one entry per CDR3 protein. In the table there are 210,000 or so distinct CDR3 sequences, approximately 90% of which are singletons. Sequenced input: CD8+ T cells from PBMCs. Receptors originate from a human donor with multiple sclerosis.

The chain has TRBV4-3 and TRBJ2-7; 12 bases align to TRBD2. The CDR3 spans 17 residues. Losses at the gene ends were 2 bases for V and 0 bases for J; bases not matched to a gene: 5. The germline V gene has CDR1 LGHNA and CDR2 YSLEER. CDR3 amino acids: CASSQTRTSGASYEQYF. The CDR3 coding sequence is TGCGCCAGCAGCCAAACCCGGACTAGCGGGGCCTCCTACGAGCAGTACTTC.

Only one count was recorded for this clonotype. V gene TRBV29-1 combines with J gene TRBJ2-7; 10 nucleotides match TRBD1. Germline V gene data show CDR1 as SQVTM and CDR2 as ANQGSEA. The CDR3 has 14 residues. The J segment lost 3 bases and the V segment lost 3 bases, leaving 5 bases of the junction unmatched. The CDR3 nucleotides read TGCAGCGTTGACGTTAGGACAGGGGGCTACGAGCAGTACTTC. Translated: CSVDVRTGGYEQYF.

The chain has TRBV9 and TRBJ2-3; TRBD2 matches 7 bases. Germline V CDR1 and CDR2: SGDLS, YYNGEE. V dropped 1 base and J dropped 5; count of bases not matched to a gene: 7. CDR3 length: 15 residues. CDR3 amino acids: CASSVYREEGDTQYF. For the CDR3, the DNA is TGTGCCAGCAGCGTATATCGGGAGGAGGGAGATACGCAGTATTTT.

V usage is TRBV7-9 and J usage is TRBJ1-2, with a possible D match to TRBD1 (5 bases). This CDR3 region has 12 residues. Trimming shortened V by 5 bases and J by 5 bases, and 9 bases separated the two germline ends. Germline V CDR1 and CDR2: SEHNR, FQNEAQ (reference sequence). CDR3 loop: CASSPREYGYTF. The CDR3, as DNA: TGTGCCAGCAGCCCCAGGGAATATGGCTACACCTTC.

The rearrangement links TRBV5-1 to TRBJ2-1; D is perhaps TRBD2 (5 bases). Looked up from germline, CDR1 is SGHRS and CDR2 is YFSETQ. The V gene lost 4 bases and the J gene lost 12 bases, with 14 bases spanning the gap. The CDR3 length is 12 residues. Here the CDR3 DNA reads TGCGCCAGCAGCGACCCACTAGTGGGGCAGTTCTTC. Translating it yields CASSDPLVGQFF.

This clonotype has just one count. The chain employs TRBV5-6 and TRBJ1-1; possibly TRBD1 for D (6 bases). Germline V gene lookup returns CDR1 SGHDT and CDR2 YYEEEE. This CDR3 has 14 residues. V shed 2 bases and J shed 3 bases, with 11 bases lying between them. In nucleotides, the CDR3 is TGTGCCAGCAGCTTTCTCGCAGGGGACACTGAAGCTTTCTTT. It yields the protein CASSFLAGDTEAFF.

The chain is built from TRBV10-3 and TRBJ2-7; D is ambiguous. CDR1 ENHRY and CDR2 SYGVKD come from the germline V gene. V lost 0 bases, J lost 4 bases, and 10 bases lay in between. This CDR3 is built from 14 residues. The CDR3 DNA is TGTGCCATCAGTGAGTCGGGTAACCGGTACGAGCAGTACTTC. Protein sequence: CAISESGNRYEQYF.

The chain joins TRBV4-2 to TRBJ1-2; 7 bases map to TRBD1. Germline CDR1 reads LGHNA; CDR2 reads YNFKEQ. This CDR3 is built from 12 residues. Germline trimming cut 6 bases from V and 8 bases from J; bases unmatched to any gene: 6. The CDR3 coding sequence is TGTGCCAGCAGAAACGACAGGGTCGGCTACACCTTC. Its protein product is CASRNDRVGYTF.

CDR3 sequence reads: CASTGLAGGTYEQYF. The DNA for the CDR3 is TGTGCCAGCACTGGACTAGCGGGAGGCACCTACGAGCAGTACTTC. The chain employs TRBV7-9 and TRBJ2-7; 14 bases fit TRBD2. The CDR3 length is 15 residues. Germline assignment: CDR1 SEHNR and CDR2 FQNEAQ (reference sequence). J gave up 2 bases and V 7 bases, and 4 bases lay outside the gene matches. The variable domain in full, with the rest retrieved from reference TRBV7-9 and TRBJ2-7, is DTGVSQNPRHKITKRGQNVTFRCDPISEHNRLYWYRQTLGQGPEFLTYFQNEAQLEKSRLLSDRFSAERPKGSFSTLEIQRTEQGDSAMYLCASTGLAGGTYEQYFGPGTRLTVT.

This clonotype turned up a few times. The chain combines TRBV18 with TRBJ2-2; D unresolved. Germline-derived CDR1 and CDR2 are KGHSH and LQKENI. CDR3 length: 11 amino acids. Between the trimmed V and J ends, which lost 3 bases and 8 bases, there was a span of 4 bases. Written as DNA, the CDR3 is TGTGCCAGCTCACCCGGGGGGGAGCTGTTTTTT. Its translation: CASSPGGELFF.

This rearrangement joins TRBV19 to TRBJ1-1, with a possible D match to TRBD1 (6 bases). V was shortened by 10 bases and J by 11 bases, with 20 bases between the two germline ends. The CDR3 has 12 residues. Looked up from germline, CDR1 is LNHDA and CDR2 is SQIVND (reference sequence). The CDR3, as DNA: TGTGCCACCGATTATGGTCCAAGGGGGGCTTTCTTT. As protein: CATDYGPRGAFF.

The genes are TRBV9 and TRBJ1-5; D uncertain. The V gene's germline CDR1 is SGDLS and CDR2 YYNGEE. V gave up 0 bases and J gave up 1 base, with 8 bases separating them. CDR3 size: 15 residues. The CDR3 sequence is CASSVGGSSNQPQHF. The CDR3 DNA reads TGTGCCAGCAGCGTAGGGGGTTCCAGCAATCAGCCCCAGCATTTT.

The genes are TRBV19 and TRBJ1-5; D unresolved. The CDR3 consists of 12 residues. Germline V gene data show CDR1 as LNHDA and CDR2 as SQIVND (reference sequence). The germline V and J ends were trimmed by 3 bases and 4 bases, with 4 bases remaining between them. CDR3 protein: CASSIRNQPQHF. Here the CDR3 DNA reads TGTGCCAGTAGTATTAGGAATCAGCCCCAGCATTTT.